This is a list of T cell receptor beta chains from one sample in a study of cytomegalovirus exposure and HLA in healthy donors. Assay: immunoSEQ multiplex PCR; the TCRdb copy retains only in-frame clones and omits some. Of about 190,000 clones detected, approximately 88% appear once; the ten largest clones hold around 0.24%. The sample taken for sequencing was PBMCs. These receptors were obtained from a boy younger than 18 in good health and CMV-seronegative. Each CDR3 is given without its conserved first and last residue. The size entry is marked missing in some rows and otherwise reads once, few, many or a size class.

j_gene | abundance | v_gene | CDR3aa
TRBJ1-1 | once | TRBV7-8 | ASSLVPGTATFEAF
TRBJ2-5 | - | TRBV7-3 | ASSPTGTDQETQY
TRBJ2-5 | - | TRBV11-2 | ASSPPRLEETQY
TRBJ2-2 | once | TRBV2 | ASILSSGRAKREELF
TRBJ2-1 | - | TRBV6-5 | ASSYGQAGGEQF
TRBJ2-5 | - | TRBV7-9 | ASSSSTGLGETQY
TRBJ2-7 | once | TRBV5-5 | ASSLGESYEQY
TRBJ1-5 | - | TRBV6-5 | ASSRGNSNQPQH
TRBJ1-3 | - | TRBV2 | ASSVVDRVLAGNTIY
TRBJ2-2 | - | TRBV11-3 | ASSLVISSGELF
TRBJ2-5 | - | TRBV4-3 | ASSQDRGVQETQY
TRBJ1-2 | once | TRBV28 | ASSRMDSLTGFNYGYT
TRBJ2-2 | few | TRBV13 | ASSLRRGRLSTGELF
TRBJ2-7 | - | TRBV7-3 | ASSLGTGSGEQY
TRBJ1-1 | - | TRBV7-8 | ASSLVAGEAF
TRBJ1-4 | - | TRBV2 | ASSGEPGTSSSTNEKLF
TRBJ2-1 | - | TRBV7-6 | ASSLPRTGAYNEQF
TRBJ2-2 | - | TRBV5-1 | ASSLLSTGTGELF
TRBJ1-2 | - | TRBV30 | AWSPDSLYGYT
TRBJ1-4 | - | TRBV28 | ASSLSGGTNEKLF
TRBJ1-5 | few | TRBV6-5 | ASSYLGLNQPQH
TRBJ2-5 | - | TRBV11-2 | ASSRRRGGSQSLGETQY
TRBJ2-7 | - | TRBV9 | ASSVAGGDDEQY
TRBJ2-5 | - | TRBV5-6 | ASSLGGGAPETQY
TRBJ2-7 | - | TRBV7-2 | ASSLALASRHEQY
TRBJ1-1 | - | TRBV6-5 | ASARGVNTEAF
TRBJ2-3 | once | TRBV5-1 | ASSLVGTSVTDTQY
TRBJ1-1 | few | TRBV5-1 | ASSDSPNTEAF
TRBJ2-1 | few | TRBV7-9 | ASSSLFDSPPRNEQF
TRBJ2-7 | - | TRBV10-1 | ASSQGYEQY
TRBJ1-1 | - | TRBV5-1 | ASSKGGDTEAF
TRBJ2-1 | - | TRBV27 | ASSLRLLASYNEQF
TRBJ1-2 | - | TRBV7-9 | ASSLHSTANYGYT
TRBJ1-1 | - | TRBV7-9 | ASSSNPNTEAF
TRBJ2-7 | - | TRBV5-4 | ASSSRRGSYEQY
TRBJ1-5 | - | TRBV19 | ASSEWAGTGKQPQH
TRBJ1-5 | - | TRBV27 | ASSLDRGNQPQH
TRBJ2-3 | - | TRBV5-4 | ASSPFLERDTDTQY
TRBJ1-2 | - | TRBV7-2 | ASSPTRDRLPPDYGYT
TRBJ1-1 | - | TRBV2 | AEAEGATRGEAF
TRBJ1-5 | - | TRBV6-6 | ASSYPPPGSQPQH
TRBJ2-5 | - | TRBV13 | ASGLPTGTQY
TRBJ2-7 | - | TRBV28 | ASSIPLRLASYEQY
TRBJ2-7 | - | TRBV27 | ASRYRDRYYEQY
TRBJ2-7 | - | TRBV18 | ASSVGQGYEQY
TRBJ2-4 | - | TRBV2 | ASCRGAKNIQY